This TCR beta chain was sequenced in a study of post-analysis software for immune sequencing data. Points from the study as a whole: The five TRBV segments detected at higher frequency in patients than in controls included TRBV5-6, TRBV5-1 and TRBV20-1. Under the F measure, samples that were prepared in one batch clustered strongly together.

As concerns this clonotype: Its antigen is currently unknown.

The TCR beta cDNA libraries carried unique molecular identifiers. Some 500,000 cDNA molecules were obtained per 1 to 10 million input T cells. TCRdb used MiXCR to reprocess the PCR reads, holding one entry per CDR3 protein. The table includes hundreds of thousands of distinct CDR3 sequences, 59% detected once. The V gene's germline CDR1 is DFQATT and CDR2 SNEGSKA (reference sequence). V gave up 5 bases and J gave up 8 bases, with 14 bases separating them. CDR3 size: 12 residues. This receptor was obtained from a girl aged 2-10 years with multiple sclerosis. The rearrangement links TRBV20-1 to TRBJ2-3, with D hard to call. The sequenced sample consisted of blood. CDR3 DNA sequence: TGCAGTGCTTTGCCAGTAGGGTCTACGCAGTATTTT. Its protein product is CSALPVGSTQYF.